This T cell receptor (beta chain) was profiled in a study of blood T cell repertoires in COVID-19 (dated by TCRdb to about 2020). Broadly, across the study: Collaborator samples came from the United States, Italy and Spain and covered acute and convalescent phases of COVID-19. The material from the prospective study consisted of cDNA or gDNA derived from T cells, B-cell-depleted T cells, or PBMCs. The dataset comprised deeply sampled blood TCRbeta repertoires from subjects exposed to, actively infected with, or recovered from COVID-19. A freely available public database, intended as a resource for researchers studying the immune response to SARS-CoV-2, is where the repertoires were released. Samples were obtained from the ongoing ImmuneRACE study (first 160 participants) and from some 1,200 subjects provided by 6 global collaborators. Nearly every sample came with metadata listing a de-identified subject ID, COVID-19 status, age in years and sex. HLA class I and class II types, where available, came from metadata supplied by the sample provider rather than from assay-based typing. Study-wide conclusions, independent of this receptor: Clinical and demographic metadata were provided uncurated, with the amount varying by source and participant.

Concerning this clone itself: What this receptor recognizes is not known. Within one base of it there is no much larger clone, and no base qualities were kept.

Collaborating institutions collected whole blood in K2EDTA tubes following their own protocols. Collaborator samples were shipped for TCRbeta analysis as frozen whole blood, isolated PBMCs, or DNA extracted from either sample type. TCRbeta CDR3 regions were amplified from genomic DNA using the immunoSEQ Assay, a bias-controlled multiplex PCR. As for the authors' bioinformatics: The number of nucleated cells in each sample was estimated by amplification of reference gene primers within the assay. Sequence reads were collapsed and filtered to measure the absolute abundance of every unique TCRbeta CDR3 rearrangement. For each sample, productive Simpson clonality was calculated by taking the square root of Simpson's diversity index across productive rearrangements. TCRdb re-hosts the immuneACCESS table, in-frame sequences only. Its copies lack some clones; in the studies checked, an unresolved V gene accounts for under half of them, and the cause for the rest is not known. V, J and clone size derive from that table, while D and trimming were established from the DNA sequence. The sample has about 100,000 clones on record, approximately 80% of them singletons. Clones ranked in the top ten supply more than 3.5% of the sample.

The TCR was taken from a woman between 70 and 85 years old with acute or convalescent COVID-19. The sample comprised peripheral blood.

The CDR3 protein sequence reads: CASSPPDPDRSEKLFF. The nucleotides read TGTGCCAGCTCACCACCGGATCCGGACAGGTCTGAAAAACTGTTTTTT. The V and J genes are TRBV18 and TRBJ1-4, with 7 junctional bases fitting TRBD1. The germline V end is reduced by 0 bases and the J end by 7 bases; junction bases left unmatched: 8. The germline V gene encodes CDR1 KGHSH and CDR2 LQKENI. Counted from cysteine to phenylalanine, this CDR3 has 16 amino acids. Solely the CDR3 DNA is kept, with 48 bases framed from the first base.